Sequencing of this T cell receptor (beta chain) was carried out in a study of graft-versus-host responses after intestinal transplantation. Study-wide results and limits: GvH clones were found in recipient marrow; some appeared first in ileum or blood.

As for this clone: What it binds is not known.

Measured with immunoSEQ multiplex PCR; TCRdb has only the in-frame clones, and not every one. The top ten hold about 0.2% of the sample, which has some 110,000 clones, 85% to 95% seen once. The CDR3 has 14 residues. CDR1 is SGDLS, CDR2 YYNGEE, per germline. Trimming cost V 5 bases and J 0 bases, with 10 bases left between them. This receptor was identified in a human donor who was the organ donor for an intestinal transplant. The rearrangement joins TRBV9 to TRBJ2-3; D call uncertain. Source: unstimulated CD4+ T cells sorted from spleen or lymph node cells, taken before transplant. CDR3 sequence (DNA): TGTGCCAGCAGTCCTAGGCAGAGCACAGATACGCAGTATTTT. Its protein is CASSPRQSTDTQYF.